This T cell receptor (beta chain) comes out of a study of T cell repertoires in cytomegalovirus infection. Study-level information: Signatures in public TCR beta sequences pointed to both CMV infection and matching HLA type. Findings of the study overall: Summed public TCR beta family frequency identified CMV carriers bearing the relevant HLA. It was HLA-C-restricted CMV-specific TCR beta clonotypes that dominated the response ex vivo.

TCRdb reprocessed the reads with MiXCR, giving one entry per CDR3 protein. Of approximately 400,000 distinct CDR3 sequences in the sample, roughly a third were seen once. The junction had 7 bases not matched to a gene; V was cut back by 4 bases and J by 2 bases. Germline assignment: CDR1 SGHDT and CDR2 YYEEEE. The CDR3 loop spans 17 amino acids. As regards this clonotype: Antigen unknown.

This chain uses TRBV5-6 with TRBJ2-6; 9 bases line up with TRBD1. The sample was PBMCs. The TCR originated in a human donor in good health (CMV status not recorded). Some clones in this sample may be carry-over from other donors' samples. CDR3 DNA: TGTGCCAGCAGCCTTAACAGGGGGCTAGCTGGGGCCAACGTCCTGACTTTC. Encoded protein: CASSLNRGLAGANVLTF.